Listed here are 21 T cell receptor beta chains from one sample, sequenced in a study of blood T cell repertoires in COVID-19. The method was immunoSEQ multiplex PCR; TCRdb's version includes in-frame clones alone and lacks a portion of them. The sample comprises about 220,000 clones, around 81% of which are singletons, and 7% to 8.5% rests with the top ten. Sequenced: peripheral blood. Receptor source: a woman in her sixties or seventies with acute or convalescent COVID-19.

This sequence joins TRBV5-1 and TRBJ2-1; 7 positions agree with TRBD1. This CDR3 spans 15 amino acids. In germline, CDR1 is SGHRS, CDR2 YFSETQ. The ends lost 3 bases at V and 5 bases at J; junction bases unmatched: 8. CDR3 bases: TGCGCCAGCAGCTCCGACCCCGGGACAGACAATGAGCAGTTCTTC. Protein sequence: CASSSDPGTDNEQFF.

As DNA, the CDR3 is TGCGCCAGCAGCCCCAGGACAGACGCTAACTATGGCTACACCTTC. Translation gives CASSPRTDANYGYTF. This sequence joins TRBV5-1 and TRBJ1-2; D may be TRBD1 (6 bases). CDR1 is SGHRS, CDR2 YFSETQ, per germline. V lost 4 bases, J lost 0 bases, and 13 bases lay in between. The CDR3 loop spans 15 amino acids.

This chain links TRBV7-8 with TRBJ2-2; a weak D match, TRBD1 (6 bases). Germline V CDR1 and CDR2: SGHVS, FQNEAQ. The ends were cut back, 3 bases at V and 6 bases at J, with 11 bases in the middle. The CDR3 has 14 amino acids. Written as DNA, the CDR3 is TGTGCCAGCAGCTTTATCCGACAGGCCGGGGAGCTGTTTTTT. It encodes CASSFIRQAGELFF.

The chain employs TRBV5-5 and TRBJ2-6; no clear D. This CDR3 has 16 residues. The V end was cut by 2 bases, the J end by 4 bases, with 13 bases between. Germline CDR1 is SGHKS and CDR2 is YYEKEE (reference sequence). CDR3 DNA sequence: TGTGCCAGCAGCTTAGCCCCCGTTTCCGGGGCCAACGTCCTGACTTTC. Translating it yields CASSLAPVSGANVLTF.

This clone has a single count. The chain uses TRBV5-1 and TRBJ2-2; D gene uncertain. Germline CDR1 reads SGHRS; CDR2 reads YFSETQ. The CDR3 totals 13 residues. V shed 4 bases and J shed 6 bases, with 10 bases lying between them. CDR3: CASSVLEPGELFF. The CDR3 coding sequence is TGCGCCAGCAGCGTCCTCGAGCCCGGGGAGCTGTTTTTT. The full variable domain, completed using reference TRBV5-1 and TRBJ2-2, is KAGVTQTPRYLIKTRGQQVTLSCSPISGHRSVSWYQQTPGQGLQFLFEYFSETQRNKGNFPGRFSGRQFSNSRSEMNVSTLELGDSALYLCASSVLEPGELFFGEGSRLTVL.

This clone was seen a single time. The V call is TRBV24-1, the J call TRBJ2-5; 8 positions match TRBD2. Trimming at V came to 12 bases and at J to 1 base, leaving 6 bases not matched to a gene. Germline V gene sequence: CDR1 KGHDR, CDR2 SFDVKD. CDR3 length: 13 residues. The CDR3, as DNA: TGTGCCGCCCCGGGGGGGCTCCAAGAGACCCAGTACTTC. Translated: CAAPGGLQETQYF.

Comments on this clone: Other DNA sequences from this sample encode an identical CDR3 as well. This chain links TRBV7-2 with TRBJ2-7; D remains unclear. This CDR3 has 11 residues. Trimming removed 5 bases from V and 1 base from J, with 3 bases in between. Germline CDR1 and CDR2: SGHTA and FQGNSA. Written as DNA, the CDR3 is TGTGCCAGCAGCCTTTCCTACGAGCAGTACTTC. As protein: CASSLSYEQYF.

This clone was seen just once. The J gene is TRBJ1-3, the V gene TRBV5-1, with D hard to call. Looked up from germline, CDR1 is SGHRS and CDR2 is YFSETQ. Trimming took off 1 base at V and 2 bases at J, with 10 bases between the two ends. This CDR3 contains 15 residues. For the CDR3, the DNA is TGCGCCAGCAGCTTGACGGCCGGGGCTGGAAACACCATATATTTT. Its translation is CASSLTAGAGNTIYF. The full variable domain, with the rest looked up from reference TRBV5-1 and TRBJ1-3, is KAGVTQTPRYLIKTRGQQVTLSCSPISGHRSVSWYQQTPGQGLQFLFEYFSETQRNKGNFPGRFSGRQFSNSRSEMNVSTLELGDSALYLCASSLTAGAGNTIYFGEGSWLTVV.

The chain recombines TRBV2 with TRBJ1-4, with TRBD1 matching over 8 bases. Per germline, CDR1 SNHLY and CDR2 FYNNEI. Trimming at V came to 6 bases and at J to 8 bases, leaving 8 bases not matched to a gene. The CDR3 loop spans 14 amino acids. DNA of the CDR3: TGTGCCAGCAGCAAGGACAGGGTAACCGAAAAACTGTTTTTT. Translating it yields CASSKDRVTEKLFF.

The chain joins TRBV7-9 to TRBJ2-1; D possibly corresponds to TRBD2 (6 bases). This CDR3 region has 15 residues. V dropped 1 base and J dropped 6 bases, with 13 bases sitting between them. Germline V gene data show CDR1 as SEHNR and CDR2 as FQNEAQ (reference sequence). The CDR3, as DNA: TGTGCCAGCAGCTTAGGGCTAGCGCCTCGCAATGAGCAGTTCTTC. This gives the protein CASSLGLAPRNEQFF.

CDR3 region: CASSNGQGAFYGYTF. DNA of the CDR3: TGCGCCAGCAGCAACGGACAGGGGGCTTTCTATGGCTACACCTTC. The chain combines TRBV5-1 with TRBJ1-2, with TRBD1 matching 11 bases. The CDR3 is 15 residues long. Losses at the gene ends were 4 bases for V and 4 bases for J; bases not matched to a gene: 6. Germline assignment: CDR1 SGHRS and CDR2 YFSETQ.

The CDR3 nucleotides are TGTGCCAGCAGCTTAGTTCCCAGGGGGGTAATCGGTTATGGCTACACCTTC. Protein: CASSLVPRGVIGYGYTF. The chain links TRBV7-6 to TRBJ1-2; 7 nucleotides line up with TRBD1. Losses at the gene ends were 1 base for V and 5 bases for J; bases not matched to a gene: 13. The germline CDR1 and CDR2 sequences are SGHVS and FNYEAQ. The CDR3 has 17 amino acids.

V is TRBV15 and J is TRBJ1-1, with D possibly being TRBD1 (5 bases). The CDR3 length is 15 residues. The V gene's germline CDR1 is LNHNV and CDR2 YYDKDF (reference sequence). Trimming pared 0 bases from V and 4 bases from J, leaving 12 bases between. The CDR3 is CATSRDWRGVTEAFF. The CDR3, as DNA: TGTGCCACCAGCAGAGATTGGAGGGGAGTCACTGAAGCTTTCTTT.

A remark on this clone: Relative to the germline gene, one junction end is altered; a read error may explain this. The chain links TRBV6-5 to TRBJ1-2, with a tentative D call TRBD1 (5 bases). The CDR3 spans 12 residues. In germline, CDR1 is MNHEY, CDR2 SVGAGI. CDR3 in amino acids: CASSDSGRSYTF. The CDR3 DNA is TGTGCCAGCAGTGACTCGGGGCGAAGCTACACCTTC.

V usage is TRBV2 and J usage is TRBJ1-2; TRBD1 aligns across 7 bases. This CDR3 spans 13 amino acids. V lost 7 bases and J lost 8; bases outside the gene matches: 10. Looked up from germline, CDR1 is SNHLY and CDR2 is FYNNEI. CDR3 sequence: CASTGQARGGYTF. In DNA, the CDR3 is TGTGCCAGCACCGGACAGGCCAGAGGGGGCTACACCTTC.

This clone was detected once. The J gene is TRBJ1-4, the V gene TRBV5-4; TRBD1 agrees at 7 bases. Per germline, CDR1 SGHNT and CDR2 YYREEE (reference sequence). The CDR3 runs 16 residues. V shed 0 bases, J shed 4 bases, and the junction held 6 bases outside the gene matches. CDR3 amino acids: CASSLGDRRDNEKLFF. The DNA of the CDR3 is TGTGCCAGCAGCTTGGGGGACAGACGAGATAATGAAAAACTGTTTTTT.

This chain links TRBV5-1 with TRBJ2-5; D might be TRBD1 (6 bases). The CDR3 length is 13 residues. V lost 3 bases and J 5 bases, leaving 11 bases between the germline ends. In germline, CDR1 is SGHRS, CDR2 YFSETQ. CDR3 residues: CASSSTGRETQYF. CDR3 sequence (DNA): TGCGCCAGCAGCTCAACAGGGCGGGAGACCCAGTACTTC.

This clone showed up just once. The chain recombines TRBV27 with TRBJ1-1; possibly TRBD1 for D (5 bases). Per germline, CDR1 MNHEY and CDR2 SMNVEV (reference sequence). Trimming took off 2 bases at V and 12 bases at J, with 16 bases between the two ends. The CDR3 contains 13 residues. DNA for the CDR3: TGTGCCAGCAGTTTAATGGTTGGGGAGGGACCTTTCTTT. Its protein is CASSLMVGEGPFF.

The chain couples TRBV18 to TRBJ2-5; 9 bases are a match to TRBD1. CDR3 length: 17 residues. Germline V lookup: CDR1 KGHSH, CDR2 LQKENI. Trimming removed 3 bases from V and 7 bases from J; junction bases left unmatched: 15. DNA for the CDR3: TGTGCCAGCTCACCGATCGGAGGGACAGGGTTGGAGGGGACCCAGTACTTC. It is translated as CASSPIGGTGLEGTQYF.

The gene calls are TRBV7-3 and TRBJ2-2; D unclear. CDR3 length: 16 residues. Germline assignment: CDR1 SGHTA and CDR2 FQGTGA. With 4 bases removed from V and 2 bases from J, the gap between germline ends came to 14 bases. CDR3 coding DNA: TGTGCCAGCAGCTCCCCCTCGGGTTCCAACACCGGGGAGCTGTTTTTT. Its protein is CASSSPSGSNTGELFF.

CDR3 loop: CASSFGRGRDTQYF. The DNA for the CDR3 is TGCGCCAGCAGCTTCGGCAGGGGGAGAGATACGCAGTATTTT. The chain employs TRBV5-1 and TRBJ2-3; 7 nucleotides align to TRBD1. The V segment lost 2 bases and the J segment 5 bases; nucleotides outside the gene matches: 5. There are 14 residues in the CDR3. Germline assignment: CDR1 SGHRS and CDR2 YFSETQ.